This record concerns one T cell receptor (beta chain) sequence. The CDR3 has 14 amino acids. Germline CDR1 reads SGHTA; CDR2 reads FQGNSA. Trimming took 3 bases from V and 4 from J, leaving 7 bases between them. The sample is drawn from a study of breast tumors, draining lymph nodes, adjacent tissues. TCRdb reprocessed the multiplex PCR reads with MiXCR, giving one entry per CDR3 protein. This table holds over 200,000 distinct CDR3 sequences, approximately 36% found once. Samples came from axillary lymph nodes draining the breast cancer. The specimen sequenced was axillary lymph node tissue. The V gene is TRBV7-2, the J gene TRBJ2-6; D is possibly TRBD1 (5 bases). The receptor was isolated from a female donor with breast cancer. Some clones in this sample may be carry-over from other donors' samples. The CDR3 protein is CASSFRQGANVLTF. In nucleotides, the CDR3 is TGTGCCAGCAGCTTTAGACAGGGGGCCAACGTCCTGACTTTC.